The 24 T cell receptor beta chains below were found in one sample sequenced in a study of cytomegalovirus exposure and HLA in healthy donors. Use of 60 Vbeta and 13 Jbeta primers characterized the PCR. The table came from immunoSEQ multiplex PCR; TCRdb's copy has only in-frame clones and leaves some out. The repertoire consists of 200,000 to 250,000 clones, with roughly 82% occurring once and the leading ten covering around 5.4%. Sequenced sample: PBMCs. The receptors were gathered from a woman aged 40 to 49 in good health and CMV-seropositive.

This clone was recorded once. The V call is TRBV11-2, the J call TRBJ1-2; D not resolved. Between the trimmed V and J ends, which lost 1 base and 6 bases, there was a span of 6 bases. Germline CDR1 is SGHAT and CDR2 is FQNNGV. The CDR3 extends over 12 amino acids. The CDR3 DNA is TGTGCCAGCAGCTTAGGCCTAGATGGCTACACCTTC. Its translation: CASSLGLDGYTF.

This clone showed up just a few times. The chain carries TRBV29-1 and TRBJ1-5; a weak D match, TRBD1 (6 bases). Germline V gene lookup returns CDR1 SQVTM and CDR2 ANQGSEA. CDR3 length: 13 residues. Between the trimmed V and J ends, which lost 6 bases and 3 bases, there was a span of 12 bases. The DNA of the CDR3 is TGCAGCGTGGTGACAGGCATCAATCAGCCCCAGCATTTT. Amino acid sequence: CSVVTGINQPQHF.

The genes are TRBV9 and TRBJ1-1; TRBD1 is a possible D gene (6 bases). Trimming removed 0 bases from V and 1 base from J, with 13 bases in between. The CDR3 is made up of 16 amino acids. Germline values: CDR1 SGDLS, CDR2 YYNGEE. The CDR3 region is CASSVGEGGSNTEAFF. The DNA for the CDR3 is TGTGCCAGCAGCGTAGGGGAGGGGGGGTCGAACACTGAAGCTTTCTTT. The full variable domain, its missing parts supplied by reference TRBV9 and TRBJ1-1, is DSGVTQTPKHLITATGQRVTLRCSPRSGDLSVYWYQQSLDQGLQFLIQYYNGEERAKGNILERFSAQQFPDLHSELNLSSLELGDSALYFCASSVGEGGSNTEAFFGQGTRLTVV.

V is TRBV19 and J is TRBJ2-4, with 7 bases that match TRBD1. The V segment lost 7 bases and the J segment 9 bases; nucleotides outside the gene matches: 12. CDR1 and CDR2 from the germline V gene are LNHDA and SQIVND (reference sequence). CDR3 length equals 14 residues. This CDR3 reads CASTNRGFDGIQYF. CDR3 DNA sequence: TGTGCCAGTACCAACAGGGGTTTTGACGGCATTCAGTACTTC. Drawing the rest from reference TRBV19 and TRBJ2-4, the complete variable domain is DGGITQSPKYLFRKEGQNVTLSCEQNLNHDAMYWYRQDPGQGLRLIYYSQIVNDFQKGDIAEGYSVSREKKESFPLTVTSAQKNPTAFYLCASTNRGFDGIQYFGAGTRLSVL.

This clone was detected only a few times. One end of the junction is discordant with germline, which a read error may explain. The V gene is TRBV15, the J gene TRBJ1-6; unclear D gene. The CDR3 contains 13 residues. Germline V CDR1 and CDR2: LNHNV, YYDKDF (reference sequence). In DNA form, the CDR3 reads TGTGCCACCGCCTTCTCCTATAATTCCCCCCTCCACTTT. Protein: CATAFSYNSPLHF.

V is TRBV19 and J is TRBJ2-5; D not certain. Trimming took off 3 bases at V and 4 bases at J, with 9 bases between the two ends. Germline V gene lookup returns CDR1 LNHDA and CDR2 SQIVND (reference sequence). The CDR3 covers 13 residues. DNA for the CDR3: TGTGCCAGTAGTATTGCATACGGAGAGACCCAGTACTTC. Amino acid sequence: CASSIAYGETQYF.

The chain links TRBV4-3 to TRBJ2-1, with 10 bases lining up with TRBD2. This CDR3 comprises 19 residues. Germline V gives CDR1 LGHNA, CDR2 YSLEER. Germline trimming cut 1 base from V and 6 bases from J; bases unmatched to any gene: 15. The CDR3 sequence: CASSQAVHSAGTSANEQFF. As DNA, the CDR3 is TGCGCCAGCAGCCAAGCAGTCCACTCCGCCGGGACTAGCGCCAATGAGCAGTTCTTC.

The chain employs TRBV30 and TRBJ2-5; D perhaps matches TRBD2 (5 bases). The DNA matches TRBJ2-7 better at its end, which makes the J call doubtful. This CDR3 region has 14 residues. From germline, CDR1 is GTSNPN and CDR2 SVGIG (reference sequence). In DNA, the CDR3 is TGTGCCTGGAGCTCAGGAGGCAGACCCTACGAGCAGTACTTC. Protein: CAWSSGGRPYEQYF.

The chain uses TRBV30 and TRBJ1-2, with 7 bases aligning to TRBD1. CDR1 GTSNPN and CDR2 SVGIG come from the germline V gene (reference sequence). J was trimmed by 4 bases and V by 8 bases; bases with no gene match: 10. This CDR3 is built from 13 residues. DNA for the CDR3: TGTGCCGGACAGACAGGGCATGTCTATGGCTACACCTTC. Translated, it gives CAGQTGHVYGYTF.

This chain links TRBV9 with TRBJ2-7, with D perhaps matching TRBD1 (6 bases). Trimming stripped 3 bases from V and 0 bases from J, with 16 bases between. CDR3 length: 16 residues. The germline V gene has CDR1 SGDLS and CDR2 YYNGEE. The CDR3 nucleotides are TGTGCCAGCAGCGCCTCGGGACACAGGAGCTCCTACGAGCAGTACTTC. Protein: CASSASGHRSSYEQYF.

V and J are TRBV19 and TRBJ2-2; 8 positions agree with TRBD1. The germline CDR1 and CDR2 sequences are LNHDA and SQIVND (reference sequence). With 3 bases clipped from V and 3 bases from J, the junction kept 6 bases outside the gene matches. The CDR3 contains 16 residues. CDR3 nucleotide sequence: TGTGCCAGTAGTATCAACAGGGGGGCATACACCGGGGAGCTGTTTTTT. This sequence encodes CASSINRGAYTGELFF.

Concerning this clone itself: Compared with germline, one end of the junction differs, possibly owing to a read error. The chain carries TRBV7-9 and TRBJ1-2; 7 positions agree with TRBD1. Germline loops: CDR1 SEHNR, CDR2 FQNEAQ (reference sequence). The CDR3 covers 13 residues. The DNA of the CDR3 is TGTTCCAGCAGCTCGGACAGGAACTATGGCTACACCTTC. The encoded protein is CSSSSDRNYGYTF.

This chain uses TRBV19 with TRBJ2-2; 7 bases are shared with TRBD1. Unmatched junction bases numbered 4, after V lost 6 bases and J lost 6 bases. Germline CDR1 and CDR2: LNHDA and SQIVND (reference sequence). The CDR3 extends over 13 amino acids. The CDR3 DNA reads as TGTGCCAGTAGGATGACAGGGCCCGGGGAGCTGTTTTTT. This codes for CASRMTGPGELFF. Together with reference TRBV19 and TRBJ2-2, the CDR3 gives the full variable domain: DGGITQSPKYLFRKEGQNVTLSCEQNLNHDAMYWYRQDPGQGLRLIYYSQIVNDFQKGDIAEGYSVSREKKESFPLTVTSAQKNPTAFYLCASRMTGPGELFFGEGSRLTVL.

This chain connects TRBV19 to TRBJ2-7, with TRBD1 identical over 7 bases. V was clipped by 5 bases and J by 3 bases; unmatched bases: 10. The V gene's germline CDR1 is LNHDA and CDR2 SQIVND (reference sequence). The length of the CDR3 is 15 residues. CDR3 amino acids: CASSRPGGPGYEQYF. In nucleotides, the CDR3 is TGTGCCAGTAGTCGACCAGGGGGTCCGGGCTACGAGCAGTACTTC.

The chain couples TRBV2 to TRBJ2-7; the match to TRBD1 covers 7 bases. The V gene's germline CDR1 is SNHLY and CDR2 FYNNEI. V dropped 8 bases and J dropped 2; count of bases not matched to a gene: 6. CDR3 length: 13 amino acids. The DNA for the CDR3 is TGTGCCAGCGGCTGGGACAGCCCCTACGAGCAGTACTTC. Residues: CASGWDSPYEQYF.

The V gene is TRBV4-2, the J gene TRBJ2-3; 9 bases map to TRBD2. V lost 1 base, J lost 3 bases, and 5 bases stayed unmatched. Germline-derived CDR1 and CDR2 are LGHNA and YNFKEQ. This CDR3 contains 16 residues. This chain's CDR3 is CASSQVAGGPTDTQYF. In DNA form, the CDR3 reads TGTGCCAGCAGCCAAGTGGCGGGAGGGCCGACAGATACGCAGTATTTT.

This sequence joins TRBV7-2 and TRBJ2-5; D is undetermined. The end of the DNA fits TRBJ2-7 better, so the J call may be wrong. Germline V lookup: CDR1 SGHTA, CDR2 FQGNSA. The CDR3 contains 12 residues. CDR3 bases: TGTGCCAGCAGCTTAGGAGTCTACGAGCAGTACTTC. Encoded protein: CASSLGVYEQYF.

The CDR3: CASSLGGTSASYEQYF. The CDR3 DNA is TGTGCCAGCAGCTTAGGGGGGACTAGCGCTTCCTACGAGCAGTACTTC. The rearrangement joins TRBV7-2 to TRBJ2-7, with TRBD2 identical over 10 bases. Trimming at V came to 1 base and at J to 1 base, leaving 4 bases not matched to a gene. The CDR3 sequence is 16 residues long. Germline CDR1 SGHTA, CDR2 FQGNSA.

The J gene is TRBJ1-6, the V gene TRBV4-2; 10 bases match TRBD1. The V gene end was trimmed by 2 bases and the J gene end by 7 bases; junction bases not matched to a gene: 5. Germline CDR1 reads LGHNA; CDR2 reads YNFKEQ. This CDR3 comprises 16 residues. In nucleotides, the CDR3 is TGTGCCAGCAGCCAAAGGACAGGGGGGATGAATTCACCCCTCCACTTT. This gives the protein CASSQRTGGMNSPLHF.

This CDR3 reads CAWSAQGRDYGYTF. In nucleotides, the CDR3 is TGTGCCTGGAGTGCCCAGGGTCGGGACTATGGCTACACCTTC. The chain joins TRBV30 to TRBJ1-2; D is perhaps TRBD1 (5 bases). Trimming shortened V by 1 base and J by 3 bases, and 12 bases separated the two germline ends. Germline-derived CDR1 and CDR2 are GTSNPN and SVGIG (reference sequence). The CDR3 runs 14 residues.

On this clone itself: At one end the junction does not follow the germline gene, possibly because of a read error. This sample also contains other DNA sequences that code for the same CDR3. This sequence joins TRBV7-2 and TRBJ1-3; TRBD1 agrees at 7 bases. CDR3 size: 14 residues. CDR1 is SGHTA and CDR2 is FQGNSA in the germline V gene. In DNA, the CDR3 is TGTGCCAGCACCCCACAGGGGACTGGAAACACCATATACTTT. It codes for CASTPQGTGNTIYF. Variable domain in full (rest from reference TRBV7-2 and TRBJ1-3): GAGVSQSPSNKVTEKGKDVELRCDPISGHTALYWYRQSLGQGLEFLIYFQGNSAPDKSGLPSDRFSAERTGGSVSTLTIQRTQQEDSAVYLCASTPQGTGNTIYFGEGSWLTVV.

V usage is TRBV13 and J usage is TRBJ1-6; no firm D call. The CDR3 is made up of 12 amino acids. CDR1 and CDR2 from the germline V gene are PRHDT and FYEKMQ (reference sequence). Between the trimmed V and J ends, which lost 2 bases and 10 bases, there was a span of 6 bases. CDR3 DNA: TGTGCCAGCAGCTTATCTCCCTCACCCCTCCACTTT. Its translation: CASSLSPSPLHF.

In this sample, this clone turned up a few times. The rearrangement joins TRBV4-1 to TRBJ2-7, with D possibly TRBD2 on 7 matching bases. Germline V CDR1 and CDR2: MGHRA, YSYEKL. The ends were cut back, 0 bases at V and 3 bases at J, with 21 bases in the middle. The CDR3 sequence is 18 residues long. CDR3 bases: TGCGCCAGCAGCCAAGAGGGGGGGCAGGGCCGGTTATTCTACGAGCAGTACTTC. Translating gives CASSQEGGQGRLFYEQYF.

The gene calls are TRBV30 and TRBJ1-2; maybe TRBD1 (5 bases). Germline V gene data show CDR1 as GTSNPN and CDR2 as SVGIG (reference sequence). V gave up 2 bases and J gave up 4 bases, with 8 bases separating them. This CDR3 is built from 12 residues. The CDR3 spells CAWSMGGYGYTF. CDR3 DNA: TGTGCCTGGAGTATGGGGGGCTATGGCTACACCTTC.